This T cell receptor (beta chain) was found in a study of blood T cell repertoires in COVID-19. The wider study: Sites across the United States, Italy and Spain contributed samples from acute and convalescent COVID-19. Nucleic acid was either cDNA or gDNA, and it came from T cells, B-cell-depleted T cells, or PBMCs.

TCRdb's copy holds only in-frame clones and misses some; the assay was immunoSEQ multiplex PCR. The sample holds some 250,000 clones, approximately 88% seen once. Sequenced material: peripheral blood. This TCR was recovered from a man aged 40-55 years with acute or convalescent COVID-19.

CDR3 protein: CASSQEGTSSEKLFF. The CDR3 DNA reads as TGCGCCAGCAGCCAAGAGGGCACGTCCTCGGAAAAACTGTTTTTT. The chain combines TRBV4-1 with TRBJ1-4; D ambiguous. V lost 0 bases and J lost 8, with 13 bases in between. The CDR3 spans 15 residues. CDR1 and CDR2 from the germline V gene are MGHRA and YSYEKL.